These 18 T cell receptor beta chains came from one sample sequenced in a study of PD-1 blockade in classical Hodgkin lymphoma. No patient escaped relapse after autologous stem cell transplantation, and brentuximab vedotin exposure varied. Generated by immunoSEQ multiplex PCR, the TCRdb table keeps only in-frame clones and is missing some. The data hold roughly 100,000 clones, with approximately 90% observed a single time. Sample: peripheral blood mononuclear cells (PBMCs), taken before the second cycle of nivolumab. These receptors were obtained from a human donor with classical Hodgkin lymphoma.

The V call is TRBV2, the J call TRBJ2-3; 7 bases align to TRBD1. Germline trimming cut 5 bases from V and 0 bases from J; bases unmatched to any gene: 5. The CDR3 runs 15 residues. Germline-derived CDR1 and CDR2 are SNHLY and FYNNEI. The CDR3 coding sequence is TGTGCCAGCAGTCGACAGGGATCTAGCACAGATACGCAGTATTTT. Translating gives CASSRQGSSTDTQYF.

This chain joins TRBV30 and TRBJ1-1; D is unresolved. V was clipped by 3 bases and J by 1 base, with 9 bases between them. Looked up from germline, CDR1 is GTSNPN and CDR2 is SVGIG (reference sequence). CDR3 size: 13 residues. This chain's CDR3 is CAWRGSTNTEAFF. CDR3 bases: TGTGCCTGGAGGGGCAGTACGAACACTGAAGCTTTCTTT.

In DNA, the CDR3 is TGCGCCAGCAGCTCTGAGGGCGCACGGACGGTTAACTATGGCTACACCTTC. This encodes CASSSEGARTVNYGYTF. V gene TRBV5-1 combines with J gene TRBJ1-2; D not resolved. The CDR3 contains 17 residues. Germline CDR1 SGHRS, CDR2 YFSETQ. V was shortened by 3 bases and J by 1 base, with 19 bases between the two germline ends. Full variable domain (missing parts from reference TRBV5-1 and TRBJ1-2): KAGVTQTPRYLIKTRGQQVTLSCSPISGHRSVSWYQQTPGQGLQFLFEYFSETQRNKGNFPGRFSGRQFSNSRSEMNVSTLELGDSALYLCASSSEGARTVNYGYTFGSGTRLTVV.

The sample holds a few counts of this clone. The chain is built from TRBV9 and TRBJ1-3; no definite D call. The germline V gene has CDR1 SGDLS and CDR2 YYNGEE. The CDR3 has 14 residues. Deletions cut 0 bases from V and 14 bases from J, with 18 bases between. The CDR3 sequence: CASSVGRTDNFLYF. In nucleotides, the CDR3 is TGTGCCAGCAGCGTAGGTCGGACGGATAATTTCCTATATTTT.

The chain carries TRBV27 and TRBJ1-1; 7 bases map to TRBD1. Trimming took 3 bases from V and 1 from J; bases not matched to a gene: 2. This CDR3 has 14 amino acids. Germline lookup yields CDR1 MNHEY and CDR2 SMNVEV (reference sequence). CDR3 nucleotides: TGTGCCAGCAGTTTGAGGGGGCCGAACACTGAAGCTTTCTTT. It is translated as CASSLRGPNTEAFF.

This sequence joins TRBV15 and TRBJ1-5; D is possibly TRBD1 (6 bases). This CDR3 is 15 amino acids long. Germline V CDR1 and CDR2: LNHNV, YYDKDF (reference sequence). Between the trimmed V and J ends, which lost 3 bases and 3 bases, there was a span of 12 bases. The CDR3 reads CATSRGGEINQPQHF. CDR3 in DNA: TGTGCCACCAGCAGGGGGGGCGAGATCAATCAGCCCCAGCATTTT.

The rearrangement joins TRBV6-6 to TRBJ2-7; D tentatively reads TRBD1 or TRBD2 (5 bases each). The CDR3 has 15 amino acids. Trimming shortened V by 6 bases and J by 0 bases, and 15 bases separated the two germline ends. Germline values: CDR1 MNHNY, CDR2 SVGAGI (reference sequence). The CDR3 DNA follows: TGTGCCAGCAGAACCGGGACCCTCAGCTCCTACGAGCAGTACTTC. Translated: CASRTGTLSSYEQYF.

The J gene is TRBJ1-3, the V gene TRBV4-3; no reliable D call. V lost 3 bases and J lost 1, with 16 bases in between. CDR3 length: 17 amino acids. The germline CDR1 and CDR2 sequences are LGHNA and YSLEER. The CDR3 DNA reads as TGCGCCAGCAGCCAGCATGCGACCGCAGGATCTGGAAACACCATATATTTT. It is translated as CASSQHATAGSGNTIYF.

The V and J genes are TRBV28 and TRBJ2-4, with 11 positions matching TRBD1. CDR3 size: 14 residues. J gave up 2 bases and V 8 bases, and 2 bases lay outside the gene matches. Germline V gives CDR1 MDHEN, CDR2 SYDVKM. The DNA for the CDR3 is TGTGCCAGCGGACAGGGGGCTACCAAAAACATTCAGTACTTC. It specifies CASGQGATKNIQYF.

In DNA form, the CDR3 reads TGCGCCAGCAGTCAAATCTTCCAGGCTCGCGGCTATGGCTACACCTTC. Its protein product is CASSQIFQARGYGYTF. This sequence joins TRBV23-1 and TRBJ1-2; D is uncertain. TRBV23-1 falls under the ORF class, with uncertain function. V lost 2 bases, J lost 4 bases, and 17 bases lay in between. The CDR3 covers 16 residues.

This rearrangement joins TRBV5-4 to TRBJ1-1; TRBD1 might be the D (5 bases). CDR1 SGHNT and CDR2 YYREEE come from the germline V gene (reference sequence). The CDR3 is 14 residues long. V was pared by 5 bases and J by 3 bases, with 14 bases between. The DNA of the CDR3 is TGTGCCAGCAGAGACCGGGGCGCGGACACTGAAGCTTTCTTT. Its protein is CASRDRGADTEAFF.

The chain has TRBV28 and TRBJ2-3; the D is unclear. Germline V CDR1 and CDR2: MDHEN, SYDVKM. V lost 4 bases and J lost 0, with 14 bases in between. The CDR3 extends over 16 amino acids. Written as DNA, the CDR3 is TGTGCCAGCAGTTCGTTTAGTTGGACCAGCACAGATACGCAGTATTTT. It translates to CASSSFSWTSTDTQYF.

This clone appeared many times. The chain links TRBV4-1 to TRBJ2-1; the D is unclear. This CDR3 region has 12 residues. In germline, CDR1 is MGHRA, CDR2 YSYEKL. Trimming shortened V by 4 bases and J by 5 bases, and 6 bases separated the two germline ends. DNA for the CDR3: TGCGCCAGCAGCCCGACCAACAATGAGCAGTTCTTC. Translation gives CASSPTNNEQFF.

V is TRBV7-2 and J is TRBJ1-4, with 9 bases that match TRBD1. The CDR3 spans 15 residues. With V trimmed by 4 bases and J by 8 bases, 8 bases remained unmatched. The germline V gene encodes CDR1 SGHTA and CDR2 FQGNSA. This CDR3 is CASSSRTGDGEKLFF. The CDR3 DNA reads as TGTGCCAGCAGCTCAAGGACAGGGGACGGGGAAAAACTGTTTTTT.

V is TRBV28 and J is TRBJ2-1, with TRBD2 identical over 8 bases. Germline CDR1 and CDR2: MDHEN and SYDVKM. The CDR3 runs to 17 residues. J lost 4 bases, V lost 4 bases, and 12 bases had no gene match. CDR3 loop: CASSSLGGGPNYNEQFF. CDR3 nucleotide sequence: TGTGCCAGCAGTTCCCTGGGCGGGGGGCCAAATTACAATGAGCAGTTCTTC.

Comments on this clone: This specimen includes other DNA sequences encoding the same CDR3. The CDR3 sequence is CASSLPSSYEQYF. The DNA for the CDR3 is TGCGCCAGCAGCTTACCGTCCTCCTACGAGCAGTACTTC. The J gene is TRBJ2-7, the V gene TRBV5-1; D call uncertain. The V and J ends lost 2 bases and 0 bases respectively, with 6 bases between them. CDR3 length: 13 residues. Germline V CDR1 and CDR2: SGHRS, YFSETQ. Looking up the rest from reference TRBV5-1 and TRBJ2-7 gives the full variable domain: KAGVTQTPRYLIKTRGQQVTLSCSPISGHRSVSWYQQTPGQGLQFLFEYFSETQRNKGNFPGRFSGRQFSNSRSEMNVSTLELGDSALYLCASSLPSSYEQYFGPGTRLTVT.

The chain is built from TRBV18 and TRBJ2-1; 8 positions match TRBD2. J gave up 9 bases and V 3 bases, and 10 bases lay outside the gene matches. Germline V gene lookup returns CDR1 KGHSH and CDR2 LQKENI. This CDR3 spans 15 amino acids. The CDR3 spells CASSPPGTSIREQFF. In DNA form, the CDR3 reads TGTGCCAGCTCACCGCCAGGGACTAGTATTCGTGAGCAGTTCTTC. Full variable domain (rest looked up from reference TRBV18 and TRBJ2-1): NAGVMQNPRHLVRRRGQEARLRCSPMKGHSHVYWYRQLPEEGLKFMVYLQKENIIDESGMPKERFSAEFPKEGPSILRIQQVVRGDSAAYFCASSPPGTSIREQFFGPGTRLTVL.

The chain uses TRBV9 and TRBJ2-2; D unresolved. Between the trimmed V and J ends, which lost 3 bases and 4 bases, there was a span of 7 bases. The V gene's germline CDR1 is SGDLS and CDR2 YYNGEE. The CDR3 consists of 13 residues. CDR3 in DNA: TGTGCCAGCAGCGAGGATTCCACCGGGGAGCTGTTTTTT. Its protein is CASSEDSTGELFF.